This entry lists 30 T cell receptor beta chains sequenced from one sample in a study of T cell responses to AZD1222 COVID-19 vaccine. The table came from immunoSEQ multiplex PCR; TCRdb's copy has only in-frame clones and leaves some out. This table has more than 75,000 clones, more than 85% appearing once. The input for sequencing was peripheral blood, taken on day 0 of AZD1222 vaccination. The origin of the receptors is an adult in good health.

This sequence joins TRBV6-5 and TRBJ1-1; no clear D. V shed 8 bases and J shed 11 bases, with 21 bases lying between them. The V gene's germline CDR1 is MNHEY and CDR2 SVGAGI. This CDR3 is 13 amino acids long. CDR3 residues: CASVSSPHGVAFF. CDR3 bases: TGTGCCAGCGTATCCTCCCCGCACGGAGTCGCTTTCTTT.

This clone has just a few counts. This chain links TRBV18 with TRBJ2-3, with 8 bases identical to TRBD1. The V gene's germline CDR1 is KGHSH and CDR2 LQKENI. V gave up 6 bases and J gave up 3 bases; unmatched junction bases: 5. The CDR3 is made up of 14 amino acids. The CDR3 here is CASSRTGSTDTQYF. DNA for the CDR3: TGTGCCAGCTCGCGGACAGGGTCGACAGATACGCAGTATTTT.

The chain is built from TRBV5-1 and TRBJ2-3; 16 bases are a match to TRBD2. V gave up 4 bases and J gave up 4 bases; unmatched junction bases: 9. This CDR3 region has 18 residues. Per the germline V gene, CDR1 is SGHRS and CDR2 is YFSETQ. The CDR3 nucleotides read TGCGCCAGCAGCACGGGACTAGCGGGAGGGCTCAAATCAGATACGCAGTATTTT. It encodes CASSTGLAGGLKSDTQYF.

The chain couples TRBV21-1 to TRBJ2-7; the table's TRBD2 call for D was not verified on the DNA. TRBV21-1 is tagged as a pseudogene. The CDR3 is 15 amino acids. CDR3 sequence: CASSKSGRVAYEQYF. CDR3 sequence (DNA): TGTGCCAGCAGCAAAAGCGGGAGGGTGGCCTACGAGCAGTACTTC.

The CDR3 reads CATSRDGDRGNSPLHF. CDR3 in DNA: TGTGCCACCAGCAGAGATGGGGACAGGGGAAATTCACCCCTCCACTTT. This rearrangement joins TRBV15 to TRBJ1-6; 10 bases align to TRBD1. The CDR3 runs to 16 residues. Looked up from germline, CDR1 is LNHNV and CDR2 is YYDKDF (reference sequence). The V gene end was trimmed by 0 bases and the J gene end by 7 bases; junction bases not matched to a gene: 3.

The chain couples TRBV30 to TRBJ1-1; D remains ambiguous. CDR1 is GTSNPN and CDR2 is SVGIG in the germline V gene (reference sequence). Trimming took 1 base from V and 0 from J, leaving 6 bases between them. This CDR3 is 13 amino acids long. In DNA, the CDR3 is TGTGCCTGGAGTGGGCAGTTGAACACTGAAGCTTTCTTT. It is translated as CAWSGQLNTEAFF.

The table lists this clone with a few counts. The CDR3 loop is CASSISINEKLFF. CDR3 nucleotide sequence: TGCGCCAGCAGTATCAGTATTAATGAAAAACTGTTTTTT. The chain is built from TRBV5-1 and TRBJ1-4; no clear D. Trimming removed 5 bases from V and 4 bases from J, with 9 bases in between. This CDR3 spans 13 amino acids. CDR1 is SGHRS and CDR2 is YFSETQ in the germline V gene.

This clone was seen only a few times. This sequence joins TRBV7-9 and TRBJ1-1; D possibly corresponds to TRBD1 (5 bases). V lost 4 bases, J lost 5 bases, and 14 bases lay in between. The V gene's germline CDR1 is SEHNR and CDR2 FQNEAQ (reference sequence). CDR3 size: 14 residues. The CDR3 sequence is CASSSPWGDTEAFF. CDR3 nucleotides: TGTGCCAGCAGCTCTCCCTGGGGGGATACTGAAGCTTTCTTT.

This clone appeared a single time. The CDR3 sequence: CASSIYTSQETQYF. The CDR3 region has the DNA TGTGCCAGCAGCATTTATACATCCCAAGAGACCCAGTACTTC. The chain links TRBV13 to TRBJ2-5; no firm D call. V was shortened by 5 bases and J by 1 base, with 11 bases between the two germline ends. CDR1 PRHDT and CDR2 FYEKMQ come from the germline V gene (reference sequence). This CDR3 has 14 amino acids.

The chain carries TRBV7-6 and TRBJ1-1, with 8 bases aligning to TRBD1. This CDR3 is 15 amino acids long. CDR1 is SGHVS and CDR2 is FNYEAQ in the germline V gene. Trimming removed 7 bases from V and 1 base from J; junction bases left unmatched: 8. For the CDR3, the DNA is TGTGCCAGCACCCTGCGACAGGGGCGGAACACTGAAGCTTTCTTT. It yields the protein CASTLRQGRNTEAFF. Using reference TRBV7-6 and TRBJ1-1 for the parts outside the CDR3, the full variable domain is GAGVSQSPRYKVTKRGQDVALRCDPISGHVSLYWYRQALGQGPEFLTYFNYEAQQDKSGLPNDRFSAERPEGSISTLTIQRTEQRDSAMYRCASTLRQGRNTEAFFGQGTRLTVV.

The chain uses TRBV7-9 and TRBJ1-6, with 9 bases matching TRBD1. V lost 3 bases and J lost 9; bases outside the gene matches: 3. The CDR3 is 14 residues long. Germline-derived CDR1 and CDR2 are SEHNR and FQNEAQ (reference sequence). For the CDR3, the DNA is TGTGCCAGCAGCTTTAGACAGGGGGGTTCACCCCTCCACTTT. Translating it yields CASSFRQGGSPLHF. Together with reference TRBV7-9 and TRBJ1-6, the CDR3 gives the full variable domain: DTGVSQNPRHKITKRGQNVTFRCDPISEHNRLYWYRQTLGQGPEFLTYFQNEAQLEKSRLLSDRFSAERPKGSFSTLEIQRTEQGDSAMYLCASSFRQGGSPLHFGNGTRLTVT.

V and J are TRBV9 and TRBJ1-2, with a tentative D call TRBD1 (6 bases). The germline V and J ends were trimmed by 4 bases and 7 bases, with 14 bases remaining between them. Germline V CDR1 and CDR2: SGDLS, YYNGEE. This CDR3 spans 13 amino acids. The CDR3 region has the DNA TGTGCCAGCAGCCTTCTAGGGGGGGGTGGCTACACCTTC. Residues: CASSLLGGGGYTF.

This rearrangement joins TRBV5-1 to TRBJ1-5; perhaps TRBD1 as D (5 bases). This CDR3 comprises 15 residues. Germline V gene lookup returns CDR1 SGHRS and CDR2 YFSETQ. V shed 1 base and J shed 0 bases, with 8 bases lying between them. The CDR3 sequence is CASSLSGYSNQPQHF. Written as DNA, the CDR3 is TGCGCCAGCAGCTTGTCAGGGTATAGCAATCAGCCCCAGCATTTT.

The chain has TRBV9 and TRBJ2-2; D ambiguous. V lost 0 bases and J lost 4, with 13 bases in between. This CDR3 is built from 16 residues. CDR1 is SGDLS and CDR2 is YYNGEE in the germline V gene. CDR3 residues: CASSVGVGIGTGELFF. CDR3 DNA: TGTGCCAGCAGCGTAGGGGTAGGGATAGGCACCGGGGAGCTGTTTTTT.

The rearrangement joins TRBV5-1 to TRBJ2-7; D gene unclear. From germline, CDR1 is SGHRS and CDR2 YFSETQ. The CDR3 contains 14 residues. V gave up 0 bases and J gave up 0 bases, with 7 bases separating them. The CDR3 bases are TGCGCCAGCAGCTTGGTGCCGGGCTCCTACGAGCAGTACTTC. Its protein product is CASSLVPGSYEQYF.

The chain joins TRBV7-2 to TRBJ1-2; D is unclear. The germline gives CDR1 SGHTA, CDR2 FQGNSA. With 2 bases removed from V and 2 bases from J, the gap between germline ends came to 9 bases. The CDR3 loop spans 14 amino acids. The CDR3 region has the DNA TGTGCCAGCAGCTTATTTGTGTCGAACTATGGCTACACCTTC. It is translated as CASSLFVSNYGYTF.

The chain uses TRBV7-3 and TRBJ2-7; 8 nucleotides align to TRBD1. Losses at the gene ends were 4 bases for V and 9 bases for J; bases not matched to a gene: 14. Germline V gives CDR1 SGHTA, CDR2 FQGTGA. The CDR3 loop spans 15 amino acids. The CDR3 bases are TGTGCCAGCAGCTCGACAGGGGTTGGTAGTCGGGGGCAGTACTTC. Translated, it gives CASSSTGVGSRGQYF.

The chain combines TRBV3-1 (or the pseudogene TRBV3-2) with TRBJ2-1; tentatively, D is TRBD1 (5 bases). Germline values: CDR1 LGHDT, CDR2 YNNKEL (reference sequence). V lost 5 bases, J lost 0 bases, and 14 bases lay in between. The CDR3 loop spans 16 amino acids. As DNA, the CDR3 is TGTGCCAGCAGCAGGACACTAAGGAGCTCCTACAATGAGCAGTTCTTC. Its translation: CASSRTLRSSYNEQFF.

The CDR3 is CASSRIYRGSNEQFF. CDR3 nucleotide sequence: TGTGCCAGCAGCCGCATCTACAGGGGCTCCAATGAGCAGTTCTTC. The rearrangement links TRBV5-4 to TRBJ2-1; 7 bases line up with TRBD1. CDR1 and CDR2 (germline): SGHNT, YYREEE (reference sequence). With 4 bases clipped from V and 6 bases from J, the junction kept 10 bases outside the gene matches. The CDR3 runs to 15 residues.

The chain recombines TRBV9 with TRBJ2-1, with TRBD2 as a possible D gene (6 bases). The V end lost 1 base, the J end lost 7 bases, and 21 bases lay between the germline ends. This CDR3 is 17 amino acids long. Germline values: CDR1 SGDLS, CDR2 YYNGEE. CDR3 amino acids: CASSVSLDGGGGNEQFF. The CDR3 region has the DNA TGTGCCAGCAGCGTAAGCCTCGACGGGGGAGGTGGAAATGAGCAGTTCTTC.

The gene calls are TRBV7-9 and TRBJ2-3, with 7 bases fitting TRBD1. Germline CDR1 SEHNR, CDR2 FQNEAQ (reference sequence). This CDR3 contains 14 residues. V lost 3 bases to trimming and J lost 2 bases; unmatched junction nucleotides: 2. The CDR3 loop reads CASSLGTDTDTQYF. CDR3 sequence (DNA): TGTGCCAGCAGCTTGGGGACAGACACAGATACGCAGTATTTT.

The chain recombines TRBV6-9 with TRBJ2-3; 11 bases match TRBD2. This CDR3 spans 17 amino acids. J lost 2 bases, V lost 5 bases, and 9 bases had no gene match. Germline assignment: CDR1 MNHGY and CDR2 SVAAGI. Here the CDR3 reads CASSLPASGGHTDTQYF. CDR3 bases: TGTGCCAGCAGTCTACCGGCTAGCGGGGGGCACACAGATACGCAGTATTTT.

The rearrangement links TRBV4-3 to TRBJ1-1; no definite D call. The CDR3 consists of 13 residues. Germline assignment: CDR1 LGHNA and CDR2 YSLEER. Between the trimmed V and J ends, which lost 8 bases and 2 bases, there was a span of 12 bases. The CDR3 reads CASGRRENTEAFF. Written as DNA, the CDR3 is TGCGCCAGCGGGCGAAGGGAAAACACTGAAGCTTTCTTT.

CDR3 protein: CASSPLGGSYNEQFF. Written as DNA, the CDR3 is TGTGCCAGCAGCCCCCTTGGTGGCTCCTACAATGAGCAGTTCTTC. The V gene is TRBV5-5, the J gene TRBJ2-1; D gene uncertain. Germline V gene sequence: CDR1 SGHKS, CDR2 YYEKEE (reference sequence). The germline V and J ends were trimmed by 4 bases and 0 bases, with 11 bases remaining between them. This CDR3 has 15 amino acids.

This chain joins TRBV7-2 and TRBJ2-1, with 11 nucleotides matching TRBD2. In germline, CDR1 is SGHTA, CDR2 FQGNSA. V dropped 2 bases and J dropped 4; count of bases not matched to a gene: 7. The CDR3 totals 17 residues. The CDR3 spells CASSLSVLAGGYNEQFF. DNA of the CDR3: TGTGCCAGCAGCTTAAGCGTCCTAGCGGGGGGATACAATGAGCAGTTCTTC.

The gene calls are TRBV19 and TRBJ2-1; 8 bases agree with TRBD2. Per the germline V gene, CDR1 is LNHDA and CDR2 is SQIVND (reference sequence). The CDR3 covers 15 residues. Trimming took 6 bases from V and 7 from J; bases not matched to a gene: 11. The CDR3 region is CASRGGSGVSNEQFF. CDR3 in DNA: TGTGCCAGTAGGGGAGGTAGCGGGGTATCAAATGAGCAGTTCTTC.

The chain combines TRBV7-3 with TRBJ1-1; no clear D. Trimming stripped 1 base from V and 5 bases from J, with 11 bases between. The CDR3 is 14 amino acids. Per germline, CDR1 SGHTA and CDR2 FQGTGA. The chain's CDR3 is CASSLSPPGTEAFF. The CDR3 nucleotides are TGTGCCAGCAGCTTAAGCCCCCCGGGGACTGAAGCTTTCTTT.

V and J are TRBV14 and TRBJ1-5; the D gene is possibly TRBD1 (5 bases). Germline V lookup: CDR1 SGHDN, CDR2 FVKESK. CDR3 size: 17 residues. V was cut by 4 bases and J by 9 bases, with 25 bases left in between. Here the CDR3 reads CASSRPSQGRRKGPQHF. Written as DNA, the CDR3 is TGTGCCAGCAGCCGACCATCCCAGGGACGCCGAAAGGGGCCCCAGCATTTT.

CDR3 bases: TGTGCCAGCGGTTCCCCGGACAGGGGCGAAGCTTTCTTT. Protein sequence: CASGSPDRGEAFF. The V gene is TRBV12-3 or TRBV12-4, the J gene TRBJ1-1, with TRBD1 matching over 9 bases. This CDR3 has 13 residues. J was trimmed by 8 bases and V by 8 bases; bases with no gene match: 9.

This sequence joins TRBV5-8 and TRBJ2-1; maybe TRBD2 (6 bases). The CDR3 is made up of 16 amino acids. CDR1 is SGHTS, CDR2 YDEGEE, per germline. Trimming cost V 0 bases and J 10 bases, with 20 bases left between them. CDR3 bases: TGTGCCAGCAGCTTGGCCGGCGGGACGGCCCGGGGGGAGCAGTTCTTC. Its protein is CASSLAGGTARGEQFF. Together with reference TRBV5-8 and TRBJ2-1, the CDR3 gives the full variable domain: EAGVTQSPTHLIKTRGQQATLRCSPISGHTSVYWYQQALGLGLQFLLWYDEGEERNRGNFPPRFSGRQFPNYSSELNVNALELEDSALYLCASSLAGGTARGEQFFGPGTRLTVL.